What follows are 14 T cell receptor beta chains derived from one specimen sequenced in a study of T cells after somatic rescue of genetic block. Sequenced by immunoSEQ multiplex PCR; TCRdb stores in-frame clones only, minus some. The profile shows around 67,000 clones, around 90% of them singletons. Sequencing input: peripheral blood mononuclear cells (PBMCs). The receptors were gathered from a man aged 35 to 55.

V and J are TRBV2 and TRBJ1-6, with a weak D call TRBD1 (5 bases). CDR3 length: 13 amino acids. Germline assignment: CDR1 SNHLY and CDR2 FYNNEI. V lost 8 bases and J 13 bases, leaving 18 bases between the germline ends. The CDR3 nucleotides read TGTGCCAGCCTCCGGGACCCCCGTTTTCCCCTCCACTTT. Its translation is CASLRDPRFPLHF.

This sequence joins TRBV13 and TRBJ2-5; D not certain. Trimming pared 3 bases from V and 1 base from J, leaving 12 bases between. This CDR3 contains 15 residues. Per the germline V gene, CDR1 is PRHDT and CDR2 is FYEKMQ (reference sequence). This CDR3 is CASSFRIELQETQYF. CDR3 nucleotide sequence: TGTGCCAGCAGCTTCAGGATAGAACTCCAAGAGACCCAGTACTTC.

The chain carries TRBV27 and TRBJ1-1, with D possibly matching TRBD1 (5 bases). V lost 3 bases, J lost 1 base, and 6 bases lay in between. The CDR3 is 13 amino acids. Per germline, CDR1 MNHEY and CDR2 SMNVEV (reference sequence). This chain's CDR3 is CASSLDKNTEAFF. The CDR3 bases are TGTGCCAGCAGTTTGGACAAGAACACTGAAGCTTTCTTT.

The gene calls are TRBV4-1 and TRBJ2-3, with D unclear. The CDR3 contains 11 residues. CDR1 MGHRA and CDR2 YSYEKL come from the germline V gene. Trimming cost V 5 bases and J 6 bases, with 6 bases left between them. The CDR3: CASSLGDTQYF. DNA for the CDR3: TGCGCCAGCAGCTTAGGCGATACGCAGTATTTT.

The rearrangement links TRBV5-4 to TRBJ1-4; D ambiguous. This CDR3 spans 14 amino acids. Germline CDR1 and CDR2: SGHNT and YYREEE (reference sequence). The ends were cut back, 2 bases at V and 8 bases at J, with 13 bases in the middle. The chain's CDR3 is CASSLNGVVEKLFF. In DNA, the CDR3 is TGTGCCAGCAGCTTAAATGGGGTAGTCGAAAAACTGTTTTTT.

The chain has TRBV9 and TRBJ2-3; a possible D gene is TRBD2 (6 bases). V was clipped by 3 bases and J by 4 bases, with 6 bases between them. The CDR3 runs to 12 residues. Germline CDR1 SGDLS, CDR2 YYNGEE. The CDR3 DNA reads TGTGCCAGCAGCGGGGGGGCAGATACGCAGTATTTT. Translated: CASSGGADTQYF.

The V call is TRBV30, the J call TRBJ1-6, with TRBD1 as a possible D gene (5 bases). CDR1 GTSNPN and CDR2 SVGIG come from the germline V gene (reference sequence). The V end lost 3 bases, the J end lost 1 base, and 19 bases lay between the germline ends. The CDR3 sequence is 18 residues long. The CDR3 is CAWRGRGLEFSYNSPLHF. CDR3 nucleotides: TGTGCCTGGAGGGGTAGGGGCCTCGAGTTTTCCTATAATTCACCCCTCCACTTT.

The gene calls are TRBV4-1 and TRBJ1-1; D is undetermined. Trimming took 2 bases from V and 1 from J, leaving 11 bases between them. This CDR3 region has 15 residues. In germline, CDR1 is MGHRA, CDR2 YSYEKL. The CDR3 nucleotides read TGCGCCAGCAGCCAAAGCTACGACCCGAACACTGAAGCTTTCTTT. This sequence encodes CASSQSYDPNTEAFF.

This chain connects TRBV28 to TRBJ2-1; 11 bases align to TRBD2. From germline, CDR1 is MDHEN and CDR2 SYDVKM. The CDR3 spans 16 residues. Germline trimming cut 4 bases from V and 4 bases from J; bases unmatched to any gene: 6. CDR3 in DNA: TGTGCCAGCAGTTCTATCGGGACTAGCGGATACAATGAGCAGTTCTTC. Protein sequence: CASSSIGTSGYNEQFF.

This chain joins TRBV6-6 and TRBJ1-6; D gene ambiguous. Looked up from germline, CDR1 is MNHNY and CDR2 is SVGAGI (reference sequence). Trimming removed 2 bases from V and 6 bases from J, with 8 bases in between. The length of the CDR3 is 14 residues. The CDR3 bases are TGTGCCAGCAGTTACGGGGTCCCTAATTCACCCCTCCACTTT. Encoded protein: CASSYGVPNSPLHF.

The V call is TRBV19, the J call TRBJ1-6, with unresolved D. This CDR3 region has 17 residues. The V gene's germline CDR1 is LNHDA and CDR2 SQIVND (reference sequence). Trimming took off 4 bases at V and 6 bases at J, with 19 bases between the two ends. The CDR3 protein is CASSRSAAILSNSPLHF. CDR3 DNA sequence: TGTGCCAGTAGTAGGAGCGCGGCTATCCTGAGTAATTCACCCCTCCACTTT.

The chain employs TRBV5-6 and TRBJ1-1; 11 bases are shared with TRBD1. The CDR3 is 13 amino acids. V lost 5 bases to trimming and J lost 5 bases; unmatched junction nucleotides: 2. Germline loops: CDR1 SGHDT, CDR2 YYEEEE. CDR3 in amino acids: CASSWDRGTEAFF. CDR3 bases: TGTGCCAGCAGTTGGGACAGGGGGACTGAAGCTTTCTTT.

V usage is TRBV7-9 and J usage is TRBJ1-4, with D possibly matching TRBD1 (5 bases). The V end lost 2 bases, the J end lost 4 bases, and 11 bases lay between the germline ends. Germline loops: CDR1 SEHNR, CDR2 FQNEAQ (reference sequence). This CDR3 region has 15 residues. CDR3 sequence: CASSLLGDLNEKLFF. The CDR3, as DNA: TGTGCCAGCAGCTTATTAGGGGACCTTAATGAAAAACTGTTTTTT.

The chain employs TRBV5-1 and TRBJ1-2; D is uncertain. Germline lookup yields CDR1 SGHRS and CDR2 YFSETQ. Trimming took off 0 bases at V and 2 bases at J, with 11 bases between the two ends. This CDR3 comprises 15 residues. CDR3 sequence reads: CASSLASGMNYGYTF. DNA for the CDR3: TGCGCCAGCAGCTTGGCCAGCGGGATGAACTATGGCTACACCTTC.